The 17 T cell receptor beta chains below all came from one sample that was sequenced in a study of Tregs in tolerant kidney transplant recipients. The assay was immunoSEQ multiplex PCR, and TCRdb's table has in-frame clones only and misses some. The data show just under 65,000 clones, around 98% seen once. Here the sequenced sample was Tregs from blood, taken before the transplant. These receptors were obtained from a human donor who received a combined kidney and bone marrow transplant.

The V call is TRBV28, the J call TRBJ1-2; D not certain. Germline V gene sequence: CDR1 MDHEN, CDR2 SYDVKM. The CDR3 extends over 12 amino acids. Trimming cost V 6 bases and J 4 bases, with 9 bases left between them. This CDR3 is CASRKNSYGYTF. The CDR3 DNA reads as TGTGCCAGCAGGAAGAACTCCTATGGCTACACCTTC.

The chain recombines TRBV29-1 with TRBJ2-5; the D gene is possibly TRBD2 (6 bases). Germline lookup yields CDR1 SQVTM and CDR2 ANQGSEA. The CDR3 contains 13 residues. Trimming took 1 base from V and 5 from J, leaving 11 bases between them. Here the CDR3 reads CSVEGAGRETQYF. Written as DNA, the CDR3 is TGCAGCGTTGAAGGGGCAGGGAGGGAGACCCAGTACTTC.

V and J are TRBV20-1 and TRBJ1-1; D ambiguous. Between the trimmed V and J ends, which lost 1 base and 8 bases, there was a span of 5 bases. The length of the CDR3 is 10 residues. Looked up from germline, CDR1 is DFQATT and CDR2 is SNEGSKA (reference sequence). Here the CDR3 reads CSARGPEAFF. The CDR3 bases are TGCAGTGCTAGAGGGCCGGAAGCTTTCTTT.

The gene calls are TRBV19 and TRBJ2-1; 8 bases map to TRBD2. Germline CDR1 and CDR2: LNHDA and SQIVND (reference sequence). The CDR3 loop spans 18 amino acids. Trimming at V came to 5 bases and at J to 4 bases, leaving 16 bases not matched to a gene. In DNA form, the CDR3 reads TGTGCCAGTAGTTCCCCCAGACTGCGGGGGGTGGATTACAATGAGCAGTTCTTC. Amino acid sequence: CASSSPRLRGVDYNEQFF.

The chain combines TRBV19 with TRBJ2-6; a weak D match, TRBD2 (6 bases). Per the germline V gene, CDR1 is LNHDA and CDR2 is SQIVND (reference sequence). V dropped 0 bases and J dropped 2 bases, with 11 bases sitting between them. The length of the CDR3 is 17 residues. Here the CDR3 DNA reads TGTGCCAGTAGTATAGATGAGGCGGGGACTGGGGCCAACGTCCTGACTTTC. This translates into CASSIDEAGTGANVLTF. The complete variable domain, with remaining parts taken from reference TRBV19 and TRBJ2-6, reads DGGITQSPKYLFRKEGQNVTLSCEQNLNHDAMYWYRQDPGQGLRLIYYSQIVNDFQKGDIAEGYSVSREKKESFPLTVTSAQKNPTAFYLCASSIDEAGTGANVLTFGAGSRLTVL.

V gene TRBV9 combines with J gene TRBJ2-1; D call uncertain. Germline V CDR1 and CDR2: SGDLS, YYNGEE. V was trimmed by 0 bases and J by 2 bases, leaving 3 bases between them. CDR3 length equals 13 residues. CDR3 DNA sequence: TGTGCCAGCAGCGTAGCTACCTACAATGAGCAGTTCTTC. Amino acids: CASSVATYNEQFF.

This clone was observed a few times. This sequence joins TRBV6-1 and TRBJ2-7; 14 positions agree with TRBD2. With V trimmed by 4 bases and J by 4 bases, 9 bases remained unmatched. This CDR3 is 17 amino acids long. Germline CDR1 reads MNHNS; CDR2 reads SASEGT. CDR3 in amino acids: CASSGGTSGRFRYEQYF. The DNA of the CDR3 is TGTGCCAGCAGTGGTGGGACTAGCGGGAGATTTCGGTACGAGCAGTACTTC.

V usage is TRBV5-6 and J usage is TRBJ1-2, with 8 bases that match TRBD1. Germline values: CDR1 SGHDT, CDR2 YYEEEE. V lost 0 bases, J lost 4 bases, and 8 bases stayed unmatched. The CDR3 is 16 amino acids. The CDR3 reads CASSLARQGPLYGYTF. DNA of the CDR3: TGTGCCAGCAGCTTGGCCCGACAGGGGCCCCTCTATGGCTACACCTTC.

CDR3: CAATGLNSPLHF. CDR3 bases: TGTGCCGCGACAGGGTTGAACTCACCCCTCCACTTT. V usage is TRBV10-3 and J usage is TRBJ1-6, with 7 bases lining up with TRBD1. Germline V CDR1 and CDR2: ENHRY, SYGVKD. J lost 10 bases, V lost 11 bases, and 8 bases had no gene match. This CDR3 region has 12 residues.

The gene calls are TRBV29-1 and TRBJ2-2, with 7 bases lining up with TRBD1. V lost 5 bases to trimming and J lost 3 bases; unmatched junction nucleotides: 6. In germline, CDR1 is SQVTM, CDR2 ANQGSEA. CDR3 size: 14 residues. The CDR3 spells CSVLGQSDTGELFF. CDR3 nucleotide sequence: TGCAGCGTTTTGGGACAGTCGGACACCGGGGAGCTGTTTTTT.

The chain carries TRBV27 and TRBJ1-2; D is perhaps TRBD1 (5 bases). This CDR3 is 14 amino acids long. CDR1 and CDR2 from the germline V gene are MNHEY and SMNVEV (reference sequence). V was shortened by 4 bases and J by 4 bases, with 13 bases between the two germline ends. The CDR3 loop reads CASSSRTNLYGYTF. The CDR3 DNA is TGTGCCAGCAGTTCCAGGACAAACCTCTATGGCTACACCTTC.

V usage is TRBV6-5 and J usage is TRBJ2-5, with 7 bases matching TRBD2. V shed 0 bases and J 5 bases; nucleotides not matched to a gene: 0. This CDR3 comprises 13 residues. Germline assignment: CDR1 MNHEY and CDR2 SVGAGI. This chain's CDR3 is CASSYSGGETQYF. The CDR3 DNA reads as TGTGCCAGCAGTTACTCGGGGGGGGAGACCCAGTACTTC.

The chain links TRBV29-1 to TRBJ1-2; 8 bases fit TRBD1. V trimming: 3 bases; J trimming: 12 bases; junction bases outside the gene matches: 9. Germline CDR1 and CDR2: SQVTM and ANQGSEA. The length of the CDR3 is 12 residues. The CDR3 DNA reads TGCAGCGTTGATGGGACAGGTCCGGTGGACACCTTC. This encodes CSVDGTGPVDTF.

The rearrangement uses TRBV2 and TRBJ2-4; tentatively, D is TRBD1 (5 bases). V lost 5 bases, J lost 11 bases, and 10 bases lay in between. The CDR3 contains 11 residues. The germline V gene has CDR1 SNHLY and CDR2 FYNNEI. This CDR3 is CASSQRGFQYF. The CDR3 DNA reads TGTGCCAGCAGTCAAAGGGGATTTCAGTACTTC.

The chain recombines TRBV7-2 with TRBJ2-2; D unclear. The CDR3 runs to 13 residues. The germline V and J ends were trimmed by 0 bases and 8 bases, with 7 bases remaining between them. The germline V gene encodes CDR1 SGHTA and CDR2 FQGNSA. CDR3 sequence: CASSLASFGELFF. CDR3 DNA sequence: TGTGCCAGCAGCTTAGCCTCTTTTGGGGAGCTGTTTTTT.

In this sample, this clone turned up once. The chain uses TRBV7-2 and TRBJ2-1; the match to TRBD2 covers 12 bases. Germline loops: CDR1 SGHTA, CDR2 FQGNSA. V dropped 1 base and J dropped 8; count of bases not matched to a gene: 9. This CDR3 contains 17 residues. CDR3 in amino acids: CASSLVWLAGGGHEQFF. CDR3 DNA sequence: TGTGCCAGCAGCTTAGTCTGGCTAGCGGGAGGGGGGCATGAGCAGTTCTTC.

The rearrangement joins TRBV6-5 to TRBJ1-2; weak D call: TRBD1 (6 bases). Per the germline V gene, CDR1 is MNHEY and CDR2 is SVGAGI. Trimming removed 5 bases at V and 8 bases at J, with 21 bases between. This CDR3 is 15 amino acids long. CDR3 region: CASSRGGNRVTGYTF. The CDR3 DNA reads as TGTGCCAGCAGTCGAGGGGGAAACAGGGTAACCGGCTACACCTTC.